This is a list of T cell receptor beta chains from one sample in a study of T cells in Graves' hyperthyroidism and ophthalmopathy. From the multiplex PCR reads, TCRdb called clonotypes with MiXCR, one entry per CDR3 protein. The sample holds under 350,000 distinct CDR3 sequences, approximately 15% seen once. Sequenced input: blood. Receptors were obtained from a woman aged 60-75 years with Graves' ophthalmopathy. Both conserved end residues are part of each CDR3. Fields, in order: CDR3 length, V gene, J gene, clone size, D gene, CDR3 protein, CDR3 DNA. D genes are given only for firm matches. For some rows the clone size is stated as once, few or many, or as a class when expanded; others skip it.

13	TRBV6-1	TRBJ2-5	many	.	CATGEGRSQTQYF	TGTGCCACAGGAGAGGGGCGATCACAGACCCAGTACTTC
11	TRBV30	TRBJ2-1	.	.	CAWSVRAEQFF	TGTGCCTGGAGTGTACGAGCGGAGCAGTTCTTC
11	TRBV20-1	TRBJ2-5	many	.	CSARFPAAQYF	TGCAGTGCTAGATTTCCGGCGGCCCAGTACTTC
15	TRBV7-9	TRBJ1-4	many	TRBD1	CASSWYDRGEEKLFF	TGTGCCAGCAGCTGGTACGACAGGGGAGAAGAAAAACTGTTTTTT
11	TRBV6-1	TRBJ1-1	few	.	CASSVQGEAFF	TGTGCCAGCAGTGTACAAGGTGAAGCTTTCTTT
15	TRBV11-2	TRBJ1-5	many	.	CASSLVRGPNQPQHF	TGTGCCAGCAGCTTAGTCCGGGGTCCCAATCAGCCCCAGCATTTT
15	TRBV20-1	TRBJ1-1	many	.	CSARDPLGPNTEAFF	TGCAGTGCTAGAGATCCCCTTGGACCGAACACTGAAGCTTTCTTT
15	TRBV5-1	TRBJ2-7	many	.	CASSPGPERNYEQYF	TGCGCCAGCAGCCCCGGACCGGAACGGAATTACGAGCAGTACTTC
14	TRBV5-1	TRBJ2-7	few	.	CASSLTARTIEQYF	TGCGCCAGCAGCTTGACCGCACGGACAATCGAGCAGTACTTC
14	TRBV12-3/TRBV12-4	TRBJ2-5	few	.	CASSFRVVQETQYF	TGTGCCAGCAGTTTCCGCGTAGTTCAAGAGACCCAGTACTTC
14	TRBV12-3/TRBV12-4	TRBJ1-1	many	.	CASSPGGGDTEAFF	TGTGCCAGCAGTCCCGGGGGGGGAGACACTGAAGCTTTCTTT
14	TRBV6-1	TRBJ1-1	many	TRBD1	CASSDQGAITEAFF	TGTGCCAGCAGTGATCAGGGGGCAATCACTGAAGCTTTCTTT
14	TRBV20-1	TRBJ2-1	.	TRBD2	CSAGEGRVLNEQFF	TGCAGTGCTGGGGAGGGGAGGGTGTTGAATGAGCAGTTCTTC
15	TRBV27	TRBJ2-5	many	.	CASSLSRLTKETQYF	TGTGCCAGCAGTTTATCTCGGCTTACAAAAGAGACCCAGTACTTC
15	TRBV28	TRBJ1-1	many	.	CASSLAGRMNTEAFF	TGTGCCAGCAGTTTAGCGGGCAGAATGAACACTGAAGCTTTCTTT